This is a list of T cell receptor beta chains from one sample in a study of blood T cell repertoires in COVID-19. TCRdb's table, derived via immunoSEQ multiplex PCR, lists solely in-frame clones and lacks some. The sample lists tens of thousands of clones; about 70% were seen once. Sequencing input: peripheral blood. The source is a woman aged 55-75 years in a cohort sampled during active or convalescent COVID-19. The CDR3 runs from the conserved cysteine through the conserved F or W. D genes are given only for firm matches. Where a row states a size, it is once, few, many or the class of an expanded clone; other rows omit it.

clone_size: .
j_call: TRBJ2-1
d_call: TRBD1
v_call: TRBV19
cdr3_nt: TGTGCCAGTAGTATCACCCACAGGGGCCCCTACAATGAGCAGTTCTTC
cdr3_aa: CASSITHRGPYNEQFF

clone_size: .
j_call: TRBJ2-7
d_call: TRBD2
v_call: TRBV2
cdr3_nt: TGTGCCAGCAGTGCTAGCGGGGGGGCCCCCTACGAGCAGTACTTC
cdr3_aa: CASSASGGAPYEQYF

clone_size: .
j_call: TRBJ2-3
d_call: TRBD2
v_call: TRBV19
cdr3_nt: TGTGCCAGTAGTATGGGACTAGCGGGCCACACAGATACGCAGTATTTT
cdr3_aa: CASSMGLAGHTDTQYF

clone_size: .
j_call: TRBJ1-2
d_call: TRBD1
v_call: TRBV10-3
cdr3_nt: TGTGCCATCAGTGAGAGGGGACAGCTCTATGGCTACACCTTC
cdr3_aa: CAISERGQLYGYTF

clone_size: .
j_call: TRBJ2-7
d_call: .
v_call: TRBV20-1
cdr3_nt: TGCAGTGCCTTCGCTCAGTACGAGCAGTACTTC
cdr3_aa: CSAFAQYEQYF

clone_size: .
j_call: TRBJ2-7
d_call: TRBD1
v_call: TRBV4-3
cdr3_nt: TGCGCCAGCAGCCAAGATGTCGCAGGGGGCCAAAGATACGAGCAGTACTTC
cdr3_aa: CASSQDVAGGQRYEQYF

clone_size: .
j_call: TRBJ2-2
d_call: .
v_call: TRBV19
cdr3_nt: TGTGCCAGCGCCGATGAGGAGGGGAACACCGGGGAGCTGTTTTTT
cdr3_aa: CASADEEGNTGELFF

clone_size: .
j_call: TRBJ1-6
d_call: TRBD1
v_call: TRBV27
cdr3_nt: TGTGCCAGCAGTCTACAGGGGGACTATAATTCACCCCTCCACTTT
cdr3_aa: CASSLQGDYNSPLHF

clone_size: .
j_call: TRBJ1-6
d_call: .
v_call: TRBV14
cdr3_nt: TGTGCCAGCAGCCAAGATCTCTCTTCACCCCTCCACTTT
cdr3_aa: CASSQDLSSPLHF

clone_size: .
j_call: TRBJ2-3
d_call: TRBD1
v_call: TRBV2
cdr3_nt: TGTGCCAGCAGTGATGGGGACAGGACCACAGATACGCAGTATTTT
cdr3_aa: CASSDGDRTTDTQYF

clone_size: .
j_call: TRBJ1-5
d_call: .
v_call: TRBV7-2
cdr3_nt: TGTGCCAGCAGCTTACGGGGTAATCAGCCCCAGCATTTT
cdr3_aa: CASSLRGNQPQHF

clone_size: .
j_call: TRBJ2-2
d_call: .
v_call: TRBV5-1
cdr3_nt: TGCGCCAGCAGCTTGGTAGTGGCGGCGGGGACGAGGAACACCGGGGAGCTGTTTTTT
cdr3_aa: CASSLVVAAGTRNTGELFF

clone_size: .
j_call: TRBJ1-2
d_call: .
v_call: TRBV6-1
cdr3_nt: TGTGCCAGCAGTGAAGCGTACAGGACAGCAAACTATGGCTACACCTTC
cdr3_aa: CASSEAYRTANYGYTF

clone_size: .
j_call: TRBJ2-5
d_call: .
v_call: TRBV10-3
cdr3_nt: TGTGCCATCAGGAGACAGTTTGGGGAGACCCAGTACTTC
cdr3_aa: CAIRRQFGETQYF

clone_size: .
j_call: TRBJ1-4
d_call: TRBD1
v_call: TRBV18
cdr3_nt: TGTGCCAGCTCACCACTGGGACAGGGCTGGGAAACTAATGAAAAACTGTTTTTT
cdr3_aa: CASSPLGQGWETNEKLFF

clone_size: .
j_call: TRBJ2-5
d_call: .
v_call: TRBV7-2
cdr3_nt: TGTGCCAGCAGCTTAGTCGTCAGTCAAGAGACCCAGTACTTC
cdr3_aa: CASSLVVSQETQYF

clone_size: .
j_call: TRBJ1-2
d_call: TRBD1
v_call: TRBV15
cdr3_nt: TGTGCCACCAGCAGGGACAGGGGGGGTTTTAACTATGGCTACACCTTC
cdr3_aa: CATSRDRGGFNYGYTF

clone_size: few
j_call: TRBJ1-5
d_call: .
v_call: TRBV27
cdr3_nt: TGTGCCAGCAGTCTAGCGGGACCTGGTGGCAATCAGCCCCAGCATTTT
cdr3_aa: CASSLAGPGGNQPQHF

clone_size: .
j_call: TRBJ2-7
d_call: TRBD1
v_call: TRBV18
cdr3_nt: TGTGCCAGCTCACCACGCACAGGGGGCTCTTACGAGCAGTACTTC
cdr3_aa: CASSPRTGGSYEQYF

clone_size: .
j_call: TRBJ2-7
d_call: TRBD2
v_call: TRBV5-1
cdr3_nt: TGCGCCAGCAGCCAAATTACTAGCGGGGGAACCTACGAGCAGTACTTC
cdr3_aa: CASSQITSGGTYEQYF

clone_size: .
j_call: TRBJ1-5
d_call: TRBD1
v_call: TRBV15
cdr3_nt: TGTGCCACCAGCAGAGCTCCCGGACAGGGGGCTCAGCCCCAGCATTTT
cdr3_aa: CATSRAPGQGAQPQHF

clone_size: .
j_call: TRBJ1-2
d_call: .
v_call: TRBV4-3
cdr3_nt: TGCGCCAGCAGCCAAGTTACCGCCAGGGTATCCGGCTACACCTTC
cdr3_aa: CASSQVTARVSGYTF

clone_size: .
j_call: TRBJ2-7
d_call: TRBD2
v_call: TRBV6-2/TRBV6-3
cdr3_nt: TGTGCCAGCAGTCGGACTAGCGGGGGGCAAGAGCAGTACTTC
cdr3_aa: CASSRTSGGQEQYF

clone_size: .
j_call: TRBJ1-1
d_call: TRBD1
v_call: TRBV2
cdr3_nt: TGTGCCAGCAAAGACAGGGCTTACACTGAAGCTTTCTTT
cdr3_aa: CASKDRAYTEAFF

clone_size: few
j_call: TRBJ1-1
d_call: .
v_call: TRBV19
cdr3_nt: TGTGCCAGTAGTACCCGGGACTACCGAGAAGCTTTCTTT
cdr3_aa: CASSTRDYREAFF

clone_size: .
j_call: TRBJ2-7
d_call: .
v_call: TRBV10-3
cdr3_nt: TGTGCCATCAGTGCGAACAGGGAGAACTACGAGCAGTACTTC
cdr3_aa: CAISANRENYEQYF

clone_size: .
j_call: TRBJ2-3
d_call: .
v_call: TRBV9
cdr3_nt: TGTGCCAGCAGCGAGGAGAGAGCAGATACGCAGTATTTT
cdr3_aa: CASSEERADTQYF

clone_size: .
j_call: TRBJ2-7
d_call: .
v_call: TRBV30
cdr3_nt: TGTGCCTGGAGTGACGGGAAGCCCTACGAGCAGTACTTC
cdr3_aa: CAWSDGKPYEQYF

clone_size: .
j_call: TRBJ2-4
d_call: TRBD2
v_call: TRBV7-2
cdr3_nt: TGTGCCAGCAGCATCAGTAGCGGGGGGGTGAACATTCAGTACTTC
cdr3_aa: CASSISSGGVNIQYF

clone_size: .
j_call: TRBJ1-1
d_call: TRBD1
v_call: TRBV5-4
cdr3_nt: TGTGCCAGCAGCGGGACAGGGGCCACTGAAGCTTTCTTT
cdr3_aa: CASSGTGATEAFF

clone_size: large
j_call: TRBJ1-1
d_call: .
v_call: TRBV13
cdr3_nt: TGTGCCAGCAGCCTATCTAACACTGAAGCTTTCTTT
cdr3_aa: CASSLSNTEAFF

clone_size: once
j_call: TRBJ2-5
d_call: TRBD1
v_call: TRBV5-1
cdr3_nt: TGCGCCAGCAGCTCGTGGACAGGGGGACAGACCCAGTACTTC
cdr3_aa: CASSSWTGGQTQYF

clone_size: .
j_call: TRBJ1-5
d_call: .
v_call: TRBV12-3/TRBV12-4
cdr3_nt: TGTGCCAGCAGCTATTATAGCAATCAGCCCCAGCATTTT
cdr3_aa: CASSYYSNQPQHF

clone_size: .
j_call: TRBJ2-2
d_call: TRBD2
v_call: TRBV19
cdr3_nt: TGTGCCAGTAGTATCCATAGCGGGGGGGCCGCCGGGGAGCTGTTTTTT
cdr3_aa: CASSIHSGGAAGELFF

clone_size: .
j_call: TRBJ1-1
d_call: .
v_call: TRBV18
cdr3_nt: TGTGCCAGCTCACCCGAACGACAGCCTGAAGCTTTCTTT
cdr3_aa: CASSPERQPEAFF

clone_size: .
j_call: TRBJ1-2
d_call: .
v_call: TRBV6-5
cdr3_nt: TGTGCCACCAACGGACTCCCGAACTATGGCTACACCTTC
cdr3_aa: CATNGLPNYGYTF

clone_size: many
j_call: TRBJ2-2
d_call: .
v_call: TRBV7-8
cdr3_nt: TGTGCCAGCAGCTTATCCAGGGAATTTTACACCGGGGAGCTGTTTTTT
cdr3_aa: CASSLSREFYTGELFF

clone_size: .
j_call: TRBJ1-1
d_call: TRBD1
v_call: TRBV14
cdr3_nt: TGTGCCAGCAGCCAATTCAGGGGGCCGAACACTGAAGCTTTCTTT
cdr3_aa: CASSQFRGPNTEAFF

clone_size: .
j_call: TRBJ2-3
d_call: TRBD2
v_call: TRBV19
cdr3_nt: TGTGCCAGTAGTATAGCTAGCGGGGGCCTTGATAGCACAGATACGCAGTATTTT
cdr3_aa: CASSIASGGLDSTDTQYF

clone_size: .
j_call: TRBJ2-3
d_call: TRBD2
v_call: TRBV27
cdr3_nt: TGTGCCAGCTCCATAGTAGGGGCGGGGGGAGATACGCAGTATTTT
cdr3_aa: CASSIVGAGGDTQYF

clone_size: few
j_call: TRBJ1-5
d_call: .
v_call: TRBV19
cdr3_nt: TGTGCCAGTAGTATAGCGGAGAATCAGCCCCAGCATTTT
cdr3_aa: CASSIAENQPQHF

clone_size: .
j_call: TRBJ2-7
d_call: .
v_call: TRBV2
cdr3_nt: TGTGCCGGGGGGACGGGGACCTACGAGCAGTACTTC
cdr3_aa: CAGGTGTYEQYF

clone_size: .
j_call: TRBJ2-5
d_call: .
v_call: TRBV6-6
cdr3_nt: TGTGCCAGCAGTTGGGCCAGGGGATCGGGAGAGACCCAGTACTTC
cdr3_aa: CASSWARGSGETQYF

clone_size: .
j_call: TRBJ1-2
d_call: .
v_call: TRBV9
cdr3_nt: TGTGCCAGCAGCGTGGGGAGCGGTGGGCATGGCTACACCTTC
cdr3_aa: CASSVGSGGHGYTF

clone_size: once
j_call: TRBJ2-3
d_call: .
v_call: TRBV6-5
cdr3_nt: TGTGCCAGCAGGCCGCCCCGGGATACGCAGTATTTT
cdr3_aa: CASRPPRDTQYF

clone_size: few
j_call: TRBJ1-5
d_call: .
v_call: TRBV10-3
cdr3_nt: TGTGCCATCAGTGAGTCTGCCGGGGTGGGCAATCAGCCCCAGCATTTT
cdr3_aa: CAISESAGVGNQPQHF

clone_size: once
j_call: TRBJ2-5
d_call: TRBD2
v_call: TRBV29-1
cdr3_nt: TGCAGCGGATGGGAGGGCGTCGAGACCCAGTACTTC
cdr3_aa: CSGWEGVETQYF

clone_size: .
j_call: TRBJ1-4
d_call: .
v_call: TRBV3-1/TRBV3-2
cdr3_nt: TGTGCCAGCAGCCCAAAAGCCCGACCGACAGGAAAACTGTTTTTT
cdr3_aa: CASSPKARPTGKLFF

clone_size: .
j_call: TRBJ2-3
d_call: TRBD2
v_call: TRBV7-3
cdr3_nt: TGTGCCAGCAGCTCCCGGACTAGCGGGGGAACAGATACGCAGTATTTT
cdr3_aa: CASSSRTSGGTDTQYF

clone_size: .
j_call: TRBJ2-3
d_call: .
v_call: TRBV5-5
cdr3_nt: TGTGCCAGCGGAGGAGGGCCAGATACGCAGTATTTT
cdr3_aa: CASGGGPDTQYF

clone_size: .
j_call: TRBJ2-7
d_call: .
v_call: TRBV9
cdr3_nt: TGTGCCAGCAGCGTTTTTTCCGAGACTTACGAGCAGTACTTC
cdr3_aa: CASSVFSETYEQYF

clone_size: .
j_call: TRBJ2-5
d_call: TRBD2
v_call: TRBV7-8
cdr3_nt: TGTGCCAGCAGCTTAGGACTAGCGGGGGGGCGGGAGACCCAGTACTTC
cdr3_aa: CASSLGLAGGRETQYF

clone_size: .
j_call: TRBJ1-5
d_call: .
v_call: TRBV12-3/TRBV12-4
cdr3_nt: TGTGCCAGCAGTTTCGAGGGGGTTACGCCCCAGCATTTT
cdr3_aa: CASSFEGVTPQHF

clone_size: .
j_call: TRBJ2-1
d_call: .
v_call: TRBV7-2
cdr3_nt: TGTGCCAGCAGCATAAACAGGGACCACGTAGCTTGGAAGCAGTTCTTC
cdr3_aa: CASSINRDHVAWKQFF

clone_size: .
j_call: TRBJ2-1
d_call: TRBD2
v_call: TRBV9
cdr3_nt: TGTGCCAGCAGCGTAACGGCTAGCGGGGGGTACAATGAGCAGTTCTTC
cdr3_aa: CASSVTASGGYNEQFF